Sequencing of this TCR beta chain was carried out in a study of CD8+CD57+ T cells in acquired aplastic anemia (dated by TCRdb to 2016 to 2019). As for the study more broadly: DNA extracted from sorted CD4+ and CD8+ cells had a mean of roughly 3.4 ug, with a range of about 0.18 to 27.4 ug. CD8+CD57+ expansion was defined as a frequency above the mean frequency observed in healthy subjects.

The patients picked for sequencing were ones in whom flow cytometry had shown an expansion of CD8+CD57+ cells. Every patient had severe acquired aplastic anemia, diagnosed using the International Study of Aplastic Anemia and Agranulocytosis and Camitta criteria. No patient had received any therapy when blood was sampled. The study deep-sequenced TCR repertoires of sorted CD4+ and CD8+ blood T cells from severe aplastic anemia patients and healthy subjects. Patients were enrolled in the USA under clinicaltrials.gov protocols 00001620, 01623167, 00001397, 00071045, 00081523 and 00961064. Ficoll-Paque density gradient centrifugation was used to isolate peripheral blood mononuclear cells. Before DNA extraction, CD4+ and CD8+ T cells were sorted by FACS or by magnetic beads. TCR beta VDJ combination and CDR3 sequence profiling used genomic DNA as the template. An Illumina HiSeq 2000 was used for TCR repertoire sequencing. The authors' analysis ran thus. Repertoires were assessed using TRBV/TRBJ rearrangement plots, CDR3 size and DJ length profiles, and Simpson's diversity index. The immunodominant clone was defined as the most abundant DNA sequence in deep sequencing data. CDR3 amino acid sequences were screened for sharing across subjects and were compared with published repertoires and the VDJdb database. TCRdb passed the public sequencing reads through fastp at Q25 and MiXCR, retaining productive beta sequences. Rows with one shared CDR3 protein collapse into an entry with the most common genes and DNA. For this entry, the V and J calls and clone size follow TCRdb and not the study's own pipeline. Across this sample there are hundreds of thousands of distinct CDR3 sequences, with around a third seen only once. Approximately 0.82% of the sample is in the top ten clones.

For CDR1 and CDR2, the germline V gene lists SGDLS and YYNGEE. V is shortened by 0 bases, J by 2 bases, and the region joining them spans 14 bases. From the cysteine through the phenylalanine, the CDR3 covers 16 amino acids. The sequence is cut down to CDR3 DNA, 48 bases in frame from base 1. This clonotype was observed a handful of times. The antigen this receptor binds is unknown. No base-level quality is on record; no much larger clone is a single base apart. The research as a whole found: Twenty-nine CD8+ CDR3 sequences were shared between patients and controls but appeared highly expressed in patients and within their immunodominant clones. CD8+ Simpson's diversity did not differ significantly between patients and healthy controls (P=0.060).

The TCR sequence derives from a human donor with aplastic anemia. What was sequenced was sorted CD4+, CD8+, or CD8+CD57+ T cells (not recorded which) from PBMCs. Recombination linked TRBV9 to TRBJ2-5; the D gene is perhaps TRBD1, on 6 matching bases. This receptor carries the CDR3 CASSVGQGTYQETQYF. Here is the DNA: TGTGCCAGCAGCGTAGGTCAGGGGACATATCAAGAGACCCAGTACTTC.